This T cell receptor (beta chain) was captured by sequencing in a study of T cell repertoires in cytomegalovirus infection. At the level of the study: From public TCR beta signatures came an indication of both CMV infection and matching HLA type. Overall study findings and caveats: Summed public TCR beta family frequency identified CMV carriers bearing the relevant HLA.

V lost 1 base to trimming and J lost 1 base; unmatched junction nucleotides: 2. The CDR3 has 15 amino acids. The V gene's germline CDR1 is MNHEY and CDR2 SVGAGI. In TCRdb, the reads were re-called with MiXCR into one record per CDR3 protein. The sample consists of 110,000 or so distinct CDR3 sequences, 25% to 30% of them appearing once. As to this clonotype: Its antigen is unidentified.

Sequencing used CD8+ T cells from cultured PBMCs, obtained from culture after CMV antigen stimulation. J is TRBJ2-3 and V is TRBV6-5, with 7 bases fitting TRBD1. This receptor was identified in a human donor in good health (CMV status not recorded). Some clones in this sample may be carry-over from other donors' samples. The CDR3 reads CASSYWTGGTDTQYF. In nucleotides, the CDR3 is TGTGCCAGCAGTTACTGGACAGGTGGCACAGATACGCAGTATTTT.